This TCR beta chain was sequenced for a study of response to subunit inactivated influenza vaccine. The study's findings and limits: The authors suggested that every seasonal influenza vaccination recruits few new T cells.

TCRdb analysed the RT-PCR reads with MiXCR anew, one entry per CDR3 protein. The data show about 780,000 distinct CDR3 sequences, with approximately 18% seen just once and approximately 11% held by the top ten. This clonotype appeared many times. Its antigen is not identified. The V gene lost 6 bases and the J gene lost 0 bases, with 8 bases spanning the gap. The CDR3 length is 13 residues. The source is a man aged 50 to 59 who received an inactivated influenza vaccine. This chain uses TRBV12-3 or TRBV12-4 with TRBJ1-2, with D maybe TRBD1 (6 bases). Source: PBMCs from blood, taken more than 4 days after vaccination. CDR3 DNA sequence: TGTGCCAGCAGGGGGGCTGCTAACTATGGCTACACCTTC. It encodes CASRGAANYGYTF.